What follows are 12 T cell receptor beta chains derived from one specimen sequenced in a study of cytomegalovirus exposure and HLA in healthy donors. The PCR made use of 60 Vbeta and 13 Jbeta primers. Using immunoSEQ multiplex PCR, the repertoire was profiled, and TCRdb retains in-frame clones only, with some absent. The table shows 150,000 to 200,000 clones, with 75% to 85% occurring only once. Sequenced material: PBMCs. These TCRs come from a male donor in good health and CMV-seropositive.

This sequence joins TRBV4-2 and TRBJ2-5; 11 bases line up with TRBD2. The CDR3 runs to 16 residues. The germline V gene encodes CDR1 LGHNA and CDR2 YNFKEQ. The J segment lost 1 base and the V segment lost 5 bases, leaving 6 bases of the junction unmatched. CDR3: CASSSRLAGIQETQYF. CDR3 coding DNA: TGTGCCAGCAGCTCGAGACTAGCGGGGATCCAAGAGACCCAGTACTTC.

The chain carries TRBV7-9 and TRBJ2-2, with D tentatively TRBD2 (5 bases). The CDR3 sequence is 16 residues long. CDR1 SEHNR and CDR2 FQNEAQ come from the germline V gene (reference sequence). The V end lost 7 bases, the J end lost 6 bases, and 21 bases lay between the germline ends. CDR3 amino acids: CASTSWELDSSGELFF. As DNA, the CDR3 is TGTGCCAGCACCTCCTGGGAACTAGATTCGTCCGGGGAGCTGTTTTTT.

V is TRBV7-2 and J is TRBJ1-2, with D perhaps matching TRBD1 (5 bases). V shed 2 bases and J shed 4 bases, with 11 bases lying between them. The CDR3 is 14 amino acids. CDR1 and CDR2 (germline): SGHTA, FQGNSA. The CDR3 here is CASSLRGLGYGYTF. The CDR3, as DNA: TGTGCCAGCAGCTTAAGGGGCCTAGGCTATGGCTACACCTTC.

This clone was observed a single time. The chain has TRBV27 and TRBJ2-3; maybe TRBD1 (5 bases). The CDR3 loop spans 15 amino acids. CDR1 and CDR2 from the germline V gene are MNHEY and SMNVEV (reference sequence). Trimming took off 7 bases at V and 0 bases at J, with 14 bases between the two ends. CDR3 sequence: CASKPRVYSTDTQYF. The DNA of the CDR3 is TGTGCCAGCAAACCCAGGGTTTATAGCACAGATACGCAGTATTTT.

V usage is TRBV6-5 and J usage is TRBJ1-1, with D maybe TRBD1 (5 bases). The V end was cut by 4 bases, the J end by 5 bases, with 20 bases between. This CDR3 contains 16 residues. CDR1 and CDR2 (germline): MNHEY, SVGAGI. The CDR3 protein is CASSSPLDSSRTEAFF. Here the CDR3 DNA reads TGTGCCAGCAGTTCCCCACTCGACAGTTCACGAACTGAAGCTTTCTTT.

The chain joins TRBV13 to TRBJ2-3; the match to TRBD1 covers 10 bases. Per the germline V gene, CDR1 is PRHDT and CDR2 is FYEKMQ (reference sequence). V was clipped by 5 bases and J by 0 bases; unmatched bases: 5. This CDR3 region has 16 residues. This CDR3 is CASSPTGGLSTDTQYF. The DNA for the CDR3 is TGTGCCAGCAGCCCGACAGGGGGCCTTAGCACAGATACGCAGTATTTT.

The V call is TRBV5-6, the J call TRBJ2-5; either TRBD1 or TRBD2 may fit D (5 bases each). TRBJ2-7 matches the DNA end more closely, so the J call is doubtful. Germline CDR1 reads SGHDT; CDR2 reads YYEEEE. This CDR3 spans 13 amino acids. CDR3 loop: CASSFYGGYEQYF. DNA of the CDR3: TGTGCCAGCAGCTTTTATGGGGGCTACGAGCAGTACTTC.

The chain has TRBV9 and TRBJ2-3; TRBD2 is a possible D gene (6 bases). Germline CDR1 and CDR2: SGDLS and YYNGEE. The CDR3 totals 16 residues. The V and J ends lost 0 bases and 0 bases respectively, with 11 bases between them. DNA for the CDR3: TGTGCCAGCAGCGTAGGTGGCGGGGTAAGCACAGATACGCAGTATTTT. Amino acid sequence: CASSVGGGVSTDTQYF.

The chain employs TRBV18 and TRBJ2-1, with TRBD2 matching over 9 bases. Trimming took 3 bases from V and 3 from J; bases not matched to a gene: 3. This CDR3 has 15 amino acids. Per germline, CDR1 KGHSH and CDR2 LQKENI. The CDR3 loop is CASSPSGGVYNEQFF. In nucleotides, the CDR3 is TGTGCCAGCTCACCTAGCGGGGGTGTCTACAATGAGCAGTTCTTC.

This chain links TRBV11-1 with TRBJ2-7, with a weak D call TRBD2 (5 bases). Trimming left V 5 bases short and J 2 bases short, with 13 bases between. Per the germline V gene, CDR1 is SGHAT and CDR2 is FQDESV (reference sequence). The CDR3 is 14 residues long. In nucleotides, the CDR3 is TGTGCCAGCAGCCCTACGACTACCGCCTACGAGCAGTACTTC. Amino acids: CASSPTTTAYEQYF. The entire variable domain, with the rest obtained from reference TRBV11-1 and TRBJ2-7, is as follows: EAEVAQSPRYKITEKSQAVAFWCDPISGHATLYWYRQILGQGPELLVQFQDESVVDDSQLPKDRFSAERLKGVDSTLKIQPAELGDSAMYLCASSPTTTAYEQYFGPGTRLTVT.

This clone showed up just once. CDR3 sequence reads: CASSTRGGGVNTEAFF. CDR3 DNA sequence: TGTGCCAGCTCAACCCGCGGCGGGGGCGTGAACACTGAAGCTTTCTTT. This chain links TRBV9 with TRBJ1-1, with D maybe TRBD1 (6 bases). The V end was cut by 7 bases, the J end by 0 bases, with 19 bases between. CDR1 is SGDLS and CDR2 is YYNGEE in the germline V gene. This CDR3 has 16 amino acids.

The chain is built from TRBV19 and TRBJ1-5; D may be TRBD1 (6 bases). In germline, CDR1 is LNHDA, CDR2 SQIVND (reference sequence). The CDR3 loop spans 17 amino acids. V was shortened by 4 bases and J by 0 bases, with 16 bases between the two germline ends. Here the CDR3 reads CASSTLPDSYSNQPQHF. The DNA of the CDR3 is TGTGCCAGTAGTACACTCCCGGACAGTTATAGCAATCAGCCCCAGCATTTT.